The clone carrying this TCR beta chain occurred a few times. As yet, its antigen is unknown. This may be a read error, as it is one base from a much larger clone. The data belong to a study of human T cells and chemical hapten exposure. Study as a whole: The patient population, which was mostly female, had alopecia areata, totalis or universalis.

The time point: patch test 2, 6 weeks after DPC sensitization. The treatment is: therapeutic diphenylcyclopropenone sensitization with weekly scalp DPC. CDR3 length: 18 amino acids. Germline loops: CDR1 LGHNA, CDR2 YNFKEQ. Study-wide findings and caveats: Sensitizing with DPC caused no change in TCRs above 1 in 1000 frequency.

The study's library attached unique molecular identifiers to single cDNA molecules. TCRdb itself ran the RACE reads through MiXCR, one entry per CDR3 protein. The profile shows 89,000 or so distinct CDR3 sequences, more than 6.5% of them singletons. The specimen was whole blood, collected in connection with sensitization to the hapten diphenylcyclopropenone (DPC). J is TRBJ2-6 and V is TRBV4-2, with D tentatively TRBD1 (6 bases). The TCR comes from a young woman with alopecia areata. Some clones in this sample may be carry-over from other donors' samples. DNA for the CDR3: TGTGCCAGCAGCCAAGATAGCCCCAGGGGCAATGGGACCAACGTCCTGACTTTC. Protein sequence: CASSQDSPRGNGTNVLTF.